These 29 T cell receptor beta chains share one sample of origin, sequenced in a study of OX40 agonist ivuxolimab in advanced cancers. Clones were sequenced by immunoSEQ multiplex PCR, and TCRdb holds only the in-frame ones, with some missing. Here the sample spans around 100,000 clones, 90% being singletons. This specimen was CD4+ or CD8+ T cells sorted from blood, taken in a trial of the OX40 agonist ivuxolimab. These receptors were taken from an adult with an advanced solid tumor such as melanoma, head and neck, liver or kidney cancer.

The chain carries TRBV19 and TRBJ2-6; 8 bases match TRBD1. The germline V gene has CDR1 LNHDA and CDR2 SQIVND (reference sequence). The length of the CDR3 is 18 residues. V shed 5 bases and J 0 bases; nucleotides not matched to a gene: 9. This CDR3 reads CASSDRGQANSGANVLTF. CDR3 DNA: TGTGCCAGTAGTGACCGGGGACAGGCGAACTCTGGGGCCAACGTCCTGACTTTC.

The chain recombines TRBV6-5 with TRBJ2-7, with TRBD1 identical over 7 bases. CDR3 length equals 15 residues. CDR1 and CDR2 from the germline V gene are MNHEY and SVGAGI. Trimming at V came to 5 bases and at J to 6 bases, leaving 13 bases not matched to a gene. The CDR3: CASSATGENRGEQYF. CDR3 bases: TGTGCCAGCAGTGCTACTGGGGAAAACAGGGGCGAGCAGTACTTC.

CDR3 in amino acids: CASRRPGTETTYEQYF. In DNA form, the CDR3 reads TGCGCCAGCAGACGACCTGGGACTGAAACAACCTACGAGCAGTACTTC. V is TRBV10-1 and J is TRBJ2-7, with D tentatively TRBD2 (6 bases). Germline V CDR1 and CDR2: WNHNN, SYGVQD (reference sequence). This CDR3 is 16 amino acids long. Between the trimmed V and J ends, which lost 6 bases and 2 bases, there was a span of 20 bases.

V is TRBV5-1 and J is TRBJ2-1, with D possibly TRBD2 on 6 matching bases. V was trimmed by 5 bases and J by 1 base, leaving 13 bases between them. Germline CDR1 and CDR2: SGHRS and YFSETQ. The CDR3 is 15 amino acids. Written as DNA, the CDR3 is TGCGCCAGCAGGGCTAGCGTAAGATCCTACAATGAGCAGTTCTTC. This codes for CASRASVRSYNEQFF.

The rearrangement joins TRBV4-1 to TRBJ2-7; D is ambiguous. Germline CDR1 MGHRA, CDR2 YSYEKL. This CDR3 contains 15 residues. The V end was cut by 0 bases, the J end by 5 bases, with 14 bases between. CDR3: CASSQEGQKSDEQYF. The CDR3 DNA reads TGCGCCAGCAGCCAAGAGGGTCAGAAAAGCGACGAGCAGTACTTC.

The V and J genes are TRBV5-1 and TRBJ1-2, with a weak D call TRBD1 (6 bases). Per the germline V gene, CDR1 is SGHRS and CDR2 is YFSETQ. V lost 5 bases, J lost 8 bases, and 19 bases lay in between. The CDR3 loop spans 14 amino acids. The CDR3 here is CASSPLQGTGGYTF. CDR3 sequence (DNA): TGCGCCAGCAGTCCCCTACAGGGTACGGGGGGCTACACCTTC.

This chain joins TRBV5-1 and TRBJ2-2, with TRBD2 identical over 12 bases. The length of the CDR3 is 18 residues. Germline V gene lookup returns CDR1 SGHRS and CDR2 YFSETQ. Trimming cost V 3 bases and J 5 bases; bases outside gene matches: 11. The CDR3 DNA follows: TGCGCCAGCAGCTCGGGGACTAGCGGGCTCGATGGGACCGGGGAGCTGTTTTTT. It is translated as CASSSGTSGLDGTGELFF.

The J gene is TRBJ1-2, the V gene TRBV6-5, with D maybe TRBD1 (5 bases). Germline V gene sequence: CDR1 MNHEY, CDR2 SVGAGI. With 6 bases removed from V and 4 bases from J, the gap between germline ends came to 15 bases. The CDR3 covers 14 residues. CDR3 residues: CASRNRQRGYGYTF. The CDR3 region has the DNA TGTGCCAGCAGAAACCGACAGCGCGGCTATGGCTACACCTTC.

This chain joins TRBV18 and TRBJ2-1; 10 nucleotides match TRBD2. The CDR3 extends over 16 amino acids. The germline gives CDR1 KGHSH, CDR2 LQKENI. V gave up 3 bases and J gave up 4 bases; unmatched junction bases: 6. This chain's CDR3 is CASSPPSGGRYNEQFF. The CDR3 region has the DNA TGTGCCAGCTCACCCCCTAGCGGGGGACGTTACAATGAGCAGTTCTTC.

The chain joins TRBV19 to TRBJ1-2; TRBD1 might be the D (5 bases). V was pared by 3 bases and J by 2 bases, with 7 bases between. This CDR3 spans 13 amino acids. Per the germline V gene, CDR1 is LNHDA and CDR2 is SQIVND (reference sequence). The chain's CDR3 is CASSMRGNYGYTF. As DNA, the CDR3 is TGTGCCAGTAGTATGAGGGGAAACTATGGCTACACCTTC. Variable domain in full (rest from reference TRBV19 and TRBJ1-2): DGGITQSPKYLFRKEGQNVTLSCEQNLNHDAMYWYRQDPGQGLRLIYYSQIVNDFQKGDIAEGYSVSREKKESFPLTVTSAQKNPTAFYLCASSMRGNYGYTFGSGTRLTVV.

This clone showed up just a few times. The V and J genes are TRBV11-2 and TRBJ2-4; D is tentatively TRBD1 or TRBD2 (7 bases each). This CDR3 contains 15 residues. V was pared by 0 bases and J by 13 bases, with 19 bases between. Germline V CDR1 and CDR2: SGHAT, FQNNGV. As DNA, the CDR3 is TGTGCCAGCAGCTTAGAGAGCGTTCAGGGAGGGGGCCAGTACTTC. The encoded protein is CASSLESVQGGGQYF.

The chain carries TRBV7-3 and TRBJ1-4; the match to TRBD1 covers 12 bases. Trimming removed 5 bases from V and 8 bases from J; junction bases left unmatched: 6. The CDR3 spans 15 residues. The germline V gene encodes CDR1 SGHTA and CDR2 FQGTGA. The CDR3, as DNA: TGTGCCAGCAGCCCGACCGGGACAGGGGGCGAAAAACTGTTTTTT. Its translation is CASSPTGTGGEKLFF. The whole variable domain, filled in from reference TRBV7-3 and TRBJ1-4, reads GAGVSQTPSNKVTEKGKYVELRCDPISGHTALYWYRQSLGQGPEFLIYFQGTGAADDSGLPNDRFFAVRPEGSVSTLKIQRTERGDSAVYLCASSPTGTGGEKLFFGSGTQLSVL.

The V and J genes are TRBV6-5 and TRBJ1-2; no clear D gene. CDR1 and CDR2 (germline): MNHEY, SVGAGI. V lost 10 bases and J 2 bases, leaving 14 bases between the germline ends. The CDR3 contains 13 residues. CDR3 coding DNA: TGTGCCACCTCAACCGGCTCCAACTATGGCTACACCTTC. This gives the protein CATSTGSNYGYTF.

J is TRBJ1-1 and V is TRBV16; unclear D gene. Looked up from germline, CDR1 is KGHSY and CDR2 is FQNENV. V lost 0 bases and J 5 bases, leaving 7 bases between the germline ends. CDR3 length: 13 amino acids. CDR3 nucleotide sequence: TGTGCCAGCAGCCAATCGACGTCAACTGAAGCTTTCTTT. Residues: CASSQSTSTEAFF.

V is TRBV11-2 and J is TRBJ1-3; D gene ambiguous. The V gene lost 4 bases and the J gene lost 0 bases, with 16 bases spanning the gap. This CDR3 is built from 17 residues. Germline values: CDR1 SGHAT, CDR2 FQNNGV. CDR3 amino acids: CASSSARHLSSGNTIYF. The CDR3 DNA reads TGTGCCAGCAGCTCCGCTAGGCACCTCAGCTCTGGAAACACCATATATTTT. Full variable domain (missing parts from reference TRBV11-2 and TRBJ1-3): EAGVAQSPRYKIIEKRQSVAFWCNPISGHATLYWYQQILGQGPKLLIQFQNNGVVDDSQLPKDRFSAERLKGVDSTLKIQPAKLEDSAVYLCASSSARHLSSGNTIYFGEGSWLTVV.

The V call is TRBV11-2, the J call TRBJ2-5; 7 bases are shared with TRBD2. The V gene end was trimmed by 3 bases and the J gene end by 5 bases; junction bases not matched to a gene: 12. The CDR3 is 16 residues long. The germline CDR1 and CDR2 sequences are SGHAT and FQNNGV. The CDR3 is CASSLDLWEGRETQYF. The CDR3 region has the DNA TGTGCCAGCAGCTTGGACTTGTGGGAGGGGAGGGAGACCCAGTACTTC.

As DNA, the CDR3 is TGTGCCAGTAGTATAGGGAGGGTCGGGCAAGAGACCCAGTACTTC. Protein: CASSIGRVGQETQYF. The chain carries TRBV19 and TRBJ2-5, with D tentatively TRBD2 (6 bases). The CDR3 spans 15 residues. In germline, CDR1 is LNHDA, CDR2 SQIVND (reference sequence). Between the trimmed V and J ends, which lost 1 base and 2 bases, there was a span of 11 bases.

The V call is TRBV5-5, the J call TRBJ2-5; the match to TRBD2 covers 8 bases. The V and J ends lost 2 bases and 7 bases, in that order; junction bases with no gene match: 7. Germline lookup yields CDR1 SGHKS and CDR2 YYEKEE (reference sequence). CDR3 size: 14 residues. CDR3 in amino acids: CASSFQTSVGTQYF. In DNA form, the CDR3 reads TGTGCCAGCAGCTTCCAGACTAGCGTCGGGACCCAGTACTTC.

The chain is built from TRBV6-1 and TRBJ1-6; 7 bases line up with TRBD1. Per the germline V gene, CDR1 is MNHNS and CDR2 is SASEGT. This CDR3 is 14 amino acids long. V gave up 8 bases and J gave up 5 bases; unmatched junction bases: 6. CDR3 nucleotide sequence: TGTGCCAGCCAATGGGACAGTAATAATTCACCCCTCCACTTT. It encodes CASQWDSNNSPLHF.

The V call is TRBV7-3, the J call TRBJ2-2, with TRBD1 matching over 7 bases. The CDR3 sequence is 15 residues long. The germline V gene encodes CDR1 SGHTA and CDR2 FQGTGA. Germline trimming cut 6 bases from V and 7 bases from J; bases unmatched to any gene: 11. CDR3 in amino acids: CASSLEGARGGELFF. In DNA form, the CDR3 reads TGTGCCAGCAGTCTCGAGGGGGCCAGGGGCGGGGAGCTGTTTTTT.

The genes are TRBV19 and TRBJ2-7; TRBD1 agrees at 7 bases. The germline CDR1 and CDR2 sequences are LNHDA and SQIVND (reference sequence). J was trimmed by 6 bases and V by 3 bases; bases with no gene match: 17. CDR3 length: 17 amino acids. The CDR3 sequence is CASSILLGTVQVVEQYF. CDR3 sequence (DNA): TGTGCCAGTAGTATTCTTCTCGGGACAGTCCAAGTGGTCGAGCAGTACTTC.

The chain joins TRBV5-1 to TRBJ1-1; D may be TRBD1 (5 bases). V was shortened by 3 bases and J by 1 base, with 16 bases between the two germline ends. Germline CDR1 SGHRS, CDR2 YFSETQ. The CDR3 has 16 residues. This CDR3 is CASSSPGGVRNTEAFF. CDR3 coding DNA: TGCGCCAGCAGCTCCCCGGGAGGGGTCAGGAACACTGAAGCTTTCTTT.

The gene calls are TRBV19 and TRBJ1-1, with D possibly matching TRBD1 (5 bases). This CDR3 is 12 amino acids long. The germline gives CDR1 LNHDA, CDR2 SQIVND (reference sequence). Trimming removed 8 bases at V and 3 bases at J, with 10 bases between. The chain's CDR3 is CASETAYTEAFF. The CDR3, as DNA: TGTGCCAGTGAGACAGCTTACACTGAAGCTTTCTTT.

This chain joins TRBV19 and TRBJ1-5; a weak D match, TRBD1 (6 bases). In germline, CDR1 is LNHDA, CDR2 SQIVND (reference sequence). The V end lost 5 bases, the J end lost 2 bases, and 13 bases lay between the germline ends. CDR3 length equals 15 residues. The CDR3 protein is CASSLYGTRNQPQHF. In nucleotides, the CDR3 is TGTGCCAGTAGTCTCTACGGGACACGCAATCAGCCCCAGCATTTT.

This chain joins TRBV27 and TRBJ1-5; D ambiguous. The V and J ends lost 2 bases and 4 bases respectively, with 9 bases between them. This CDR3 is 14 amino acids long. Germline values: CDR1 MNHEY, CDR2 SMNVEV (reference sequence). DNA of the CDR3: TGTGCCAGCAGTTTAAGTGCAGTTAATCAGCCCCAGCATTTT. It yields the protein CASSLSAVNQPQHF.

Only one count was recorded for this clone. The chain uses TRBV5-1 and TRBJ1-5; D ambiguous. Trimming took 1 base from V and 0 from J, leaving 2 bases between them. The CDR3 spans 13 residues. In germline, CDR1 is SGHRS, CDR2 YFSETQ. The CDR3 loop reads CASSLNSNQPQHF. DNA of the CDR3: TGCGCCAGCAGCTTGAATAGCAATCAGCCCCAGCATTTT.

The chain recombines TRBV10-3 with TRBJ1-6, with D hard to call. This CDR3 spans 14 amino acids. The V gene lost 3 bases and the J gene lost 7 bases, with 10 bases spanning the gap. The V gene's germline CDR1 is ENHRY and CDR2 SYGVKD. The CDR3 nucleotides read TGTGCCATCAGTGAACCCGGCAGGAATTCACCCCTCCACTTT. This sequence encodes CAISEPGRNSPLHF.

The rearrangement uses TRBV2 and TRBJ1-1, with 8 positions matching TRBD1. Trimming at V came to 2 bases and at J to 5 bases, leaving 4 bases not matched to a gene. Per germline, CDR1 SNHLY and CDR2 FYNNEI. The CDR3 has 14 residues. The CDR3 sequence: CASSEQGAETEAFF. As DNA, the CDR3 is TGTGCCAGCAGTGAACAGGGGGCGGAAACTGAAGCTTTCTTT.

The V call is TRBV19, the J call TRBJ2-1; D possibly corresponds to TRBD1 (5 bases). Germline CDR1 and CDR2: LNHDA and SQIVND (reference sequence). This CDR3 comprises 16 residues. The V end lost 0 bases, the J end lost 5 bases, and 14 bases lay between the germline ends. The DNA of the CDR3 is TGTGCCAGTAGTATAGATCTTAAGGACACCAACAATGAGCAGTTCTTC. It translates to CASSIDLKDTNNEQFF.